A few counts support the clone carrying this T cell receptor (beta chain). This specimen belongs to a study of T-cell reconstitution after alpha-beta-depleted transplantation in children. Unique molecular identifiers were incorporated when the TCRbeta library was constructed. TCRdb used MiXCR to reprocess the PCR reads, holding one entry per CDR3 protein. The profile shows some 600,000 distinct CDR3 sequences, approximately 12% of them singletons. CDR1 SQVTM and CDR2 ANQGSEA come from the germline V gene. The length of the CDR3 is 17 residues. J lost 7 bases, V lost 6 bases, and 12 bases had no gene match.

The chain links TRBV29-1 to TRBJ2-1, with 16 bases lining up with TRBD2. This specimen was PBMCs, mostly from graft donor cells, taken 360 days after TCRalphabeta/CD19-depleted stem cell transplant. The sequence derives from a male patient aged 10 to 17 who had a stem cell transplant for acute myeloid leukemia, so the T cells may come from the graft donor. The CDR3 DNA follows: TGCAGCGTCGGAACCGGGACTAGCGGGAGGGCCAGTAATGAGCAGTTCTTC. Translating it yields CSVGTGTSGRASNEQFF.